Here is one TCR beta chain with its context. The sample belongs to a study of blood T cell repertoires in COVID-19. Per the original methods: Estimation of nucleated cell counts relied on the amplification of reference gene primers. The table came from immunoSEQ multiplex PCR; TCRdb's copy has only in-frame clones and leaves some out. V, J and clone size are those of that table, while D and trimming were read from the DNA. Here the sample spans about 330,000 clones, about 91% being singletons. A Seattle source enrolled patients during active infection and followed them longitudinally. Germline V gene lookup returns CDR1 ENHRY and CDR2 SYGVKD. J gave up 1 base and V 6 bases, and 9 bases lay outside the gene matches. The CDR3 runs 16 residues.

The source is a man aged 30-40 years with COVID-19, enrolled during active disease. The chain employs TRBV10-3 and TRBJ1-1, with 9 bases matching TRBD1. The material sequenced was peripheral blood. CDR3 in amino acids: CAISPRRQGENTEAFF. CDR3 nucleotide sequence: TGTGCCATCAGCCCTCGCCGACAGGGGGAGAACACTGAAGCTTTCTTT.